Presented here are 20 T cell receptor beta chains from one specimen sequenced in a study of blood T cell repertoires in COVID-19. The protocol was immunoSEQ multiplex PCR, while the TCRdb copy is restricted to in-frame clones and leaves out a portion. This sample carries 250,000 to 300,000 clones, under 90% of them seen once, and the ten largest clones take roughly 4%. The source material was PBMCs or T cells enriched from blood (not recorded which). Receptors originate from a man younger than 45 with acute COVID-19.

This chain links TRBV28 with TRBJ1-1; a possible D gene is TRBD1 (5 bases). V shed 2 bases and J shed 11 bases, with 15 bases lying between them. The germline CDR1 and CDR2 sequences are MDHEN and SYDVKM. This CDR3 contains 13 residues. CDR3 DNA sequence: TGTGCCAGCAGTTTAAGACAGCCCCCCGGGGCTTTCTTT. Its translation is CASSLRQPPGAFF. Combining the CDR3 with reference TRBV28 and TRBJ1-1 gives the whole variable domain DVKVTQSSRYLVKRTGEKVFLECVQDMDHENMFWYRQDPGLGLRLIYFSYDVKMKEKGDIPEGYSVSREKKERFSLILESASTNQTSMYLCASSLRQPPGAFFGQGTRLTVV.

The rearrangement joins TRBV28 to TRBJ1-4, with 7 bases identical to TRBD1. The V gene's germline CDR1 is MDHEN and CDR2 SYDVKM. The CDR3 has 15 amino acids. V dropped 3 bases and J dropped 5; count of bases not matched to a gene: 6. In DNA, the CDR3 is TGTGCCAGCAGTTTTACAGGACAGGAAAATGAAAAACTGTTTTTT. It specifies CASSFTGQENEKLFF.

The chain is built from TRBV3-1 (or the pseudogene TRBV3-2) and TRBJ1-2, with 9 bases fitting TRBD1. Germline CDR1 reads LGHDT; CDR2 reads YNNKEL (reference sequence). Trimming at V came to 1 base and at J to 0 bases, leaving 6 bases not matched to a gene. The CDR3 covers 17 residues. CDR3 residues: CASSQVGQGTSNYGYTF. CDR3 DNA sequence: TGTGCCAGCAGCCAAGTAGGACAGGGGACATCTAACTATGGCTACACCTTC.

The chain joins TRBV4-1 to TRBJ1-5; weak D call: TRBD1 (6 bases). The CDR3 has 16 residues. The V end was cut by 3 bases, the J end by 2 bases, with 14 bases between. Germline lookup yields CDR1 MGHRA and CDR2 YSYEKL. The CDR3 protein is CASSQGGLGGNQPQHF. The DNA of the CDR3 is TGCGCCAGCAGCCAGGGGGGGCTTGGGGGCAATCAGCCCCAGCATTTT.

This clone has a single count. The chain couples TRBV11-2 to TRBJ1-2; D not resolved. Trimming took 4 bases from V and 0 from J, leaving 18 bases between them. The germline V gene has CDR1 SGHAT and CDR2 FQNNGV. CDR3 length: 17 amino acids. The DNA for the CDR3 is TGTGCCAGCAGCTCGGTTTTTAGAGCCCAAGCTAACTATGGCTACACCTTC. This encodes CASSSVFRAQANYGYTF.

V gene TRBV19 combines with J gene TRBJ2-1; 10 positions agree with TRBD1. Looked up from germline, CDR1 is LNHDA and CDR2 is SQIVND (reference sequence). After removal of 9 bases from V and 4 bases from J, the junction contained 3 bases not matched to a gene. The CDR3 runs 13 residues. CDR3 DNA: TGTGCCAGCAGGACAGGGGGATACAATGAGCAGTTCTTC. Protein: CASRTGGYNEQFF.

The V gene is TRBV19, the J gene TRBJ2-2; the D gene is possibly TRBD2 (7 bases). Trimming shortened V by 7 bases and J by 4 bases, and 19 bases separated the two germline ends. CDR1 and CDR2 (germline): LNHDA, SQIVND (reference sequence). This CDR3 contains 16 residues. As DNA, the CDR3 is TGTGCCAGTATCTCGTTTGGGGGGGCTGGCACCGGGGAGCTGTTTTTT. It yields the protein CASISFGGAGTGELFF.

This sequence joins TRBV5-6 and TRBJ1-1; no firm D call. V lost 1 base and J lost 7, with 8 bases in between. This CDR3 region has 12 residues. The V gene's germline CDR1 is SGHDT and CDR2 YYEEEE. In DNA form, the CDR3 reads TGTGCCAGCAGCTTGACAGACCTTGAAGCTTTCTTT. Encoded protein: CASSLTDLEAFF.

The CDR3 sequence is CASKTLVEPALNYGYTF. CDR3 bases: TGTGCCAGCAAAACCCTCGTGGAGCCGGCCCTCAACTATGGCTACACCTTC. The chain carries TRBV5-6 and TRBJ1-2; D uncertain. V lost 6 bases, J lost 2 bases, and 23 bases lay in between. Germline loops: CDR1 SGHDT, CDR2 YYEEEE. CDR3 length equals 17 residues. The variable domain in full, completed from reference TRBV5-6 and TRBJ1-2, reads DAGVTQSPTHLIKTRGQQVTLRCSPKSGHDTVSWYQQALGQGPQFIFQYYEEEERQRGNFPDRFSGHQFPNYSSELNVNALLLGDSALYLCASKTLVEPALNYGYTFGSGTRLTVV.

Only one count was recorded for this clone. The DNA of the CDR3 is TGTGCCAGCAGCCAAGTATTCTCAGATACGCAGTATTTT. Its translation: CASSQVFSDTQYF. The chain links TRBV4-2 to TRBJ2-3; D gene uncertain. Germline lookup yields CDR1 LGHNA and CDR2 YNFKEQ. The CDR3 runs 13 residues. The V and J ends lost 1 base and 4 bases respectively, with 6 bases between them.

The chain employs TRBV5-1 and TRBJ2-1; D uncertain. V lost 4 bases and J 5 bases, leaving 4 bases between the germline ends. Germline CDR1 reads SGHRS; CDR2 reads YFSETQ. The CDR3 has 11 amino acids. The CDR3 reads CASSPDNEQFF. CDR3 DNA: TGCGCCAGCAGCCCCGACAATGAGCAGTTCTTC.

The chain couples TRBV14 to TRBJ2-2, with D perhaps TRBD1 (5 bases). The CDR3 consists of 13 residues. CDR1 is SGHDN, CDR2 FVKESK, per germline. Trimming removed 4 bases at V and 4 bases at J, with 7 bases between. The CDR3 DNA reads as TGTGCCAGCAGCCGACAGTCCACCGGGGAGCTGTTTTTT. This codes for CASSRQSTGELFF.

The CDR3 sequence: CASSLEVGGHNEQFF. In nucleotides, the CDR3 is TGTGCCAGCAGCTTAGAGGTGGGAGGGCACAATGAGCAGTTCTTC. This chain uses TRBV7-2 with TRBJ2-1; 7 nucleotides match TRBD2. V lost 1 base and J lost 5; bases outside the gene matches: 5. CDR1 SGHTA and CDR2 FQGNSA come from the germline V gene. The CDR3 has 15 residues.

This chain uses TRBV18 with TRBJ2-5, with a weak D call TRBD2 (5 bases). CDR1 and CDR2 (germline): KGHSH, LQKENI. The CDR3 is 14 residues long. Trimming took off 3 bases at V and 5 bases at J, with 13 bases between the two ends. The CDR3 DNA reads TGTGCCAGCTCACCCGGGATCCAATCCGAGACCCAGTACTTC. Residues: CASSPGIQSETQYF.

This chain joins TRBV29-1 and TRBJ2-1, with 9 bases identical to TRBD2. Germline CDR1 is SQVTM and CDR2 is ANQGSEA. V trimming: 4 bases; J trimming: 1 base; junction bases outside the gene matches: 5. CDR3 size: 15 residues. CDR3 sequence: CSVGASGVSYNEQFF. CDR3 sequence (DNA): TGCAGCGTTGGGGCTAGCGGGGTTTCCTACAATGAGCAGTTCTTC.

This chain joins TRBV24-1 and TRBJ2-1, with TRBD1 matching over 8 bases. Germline CDR1 KGHDR, CDR2 SFDVKD. V shed 4 bases, J shed 8 bases, and the junction held 9 bases outside the gene matches. The CDR3 is 15 residues long. CDR3 coding DNA: TGTGCCACCAGTGACCCCGGGACAGGCTTTTATGAGCAGTTCTTC. It translates to CATSDPGTGFYEQFF.

V is TRBV11-2 and J is TRBJ2-7; 9 positions match TRBD1. This CDR3 contains 14 residues. The trim removed 2 bases at V and 6 bases at J, leaving 5 bases unmatched. Germline assignment: CDR1 SGHAT and CDR2 FQNNGV. CDR3 nucleotides: TGTGCCAGCAGCTTATACAGGGGGCTAAGCGAGCAGTACGTC. As protein: CASSLYRGLSEQYV.

V is TRBV14 and J is TRBJ1-1; no clear D. The CDR3 spans 15 residues. The germline CDR1 and CDR2 sequences are SGHDN and FVKESK. V was cut by 0 bases and J by 0 bases, with 8 bases left in between. The CDR3 sequence: CASSQDLWLNTEAFF. CDR3 sequence (DNA): TGTGCCAGCAGCCAAGATCTTTGGCTGAACACTGAAGCTTTCTTT. Full variable domain (missing parts from reference TRBV14 and TRBJ1-1): EAGVTQFPSHSVIEKGQTVTLRCDPISGHDNLYWYRRVMGKEIKFLLHFVKESKQDESGMPNNRFLAERTGGTYSTLKVQPAELEDSGVYFCASSQDLWLNTEAFFGQGTRLTVV.

As regards this clone: Mismatch with germline at one junction end may stem from a read error. The chain combines TRBV5-1 with TRBJ2-1, with 7 bases that match TRBD2. Germline loops: CDR1 SGHRS, CDR2 YFSETQ. CDR3 length: 16 amino acids. CDR3 in amino acids: CASSLGGTPSYNEQFF. CDR3 bases: TGTGCCAGCAGCTTGGGGGGGACTCCATCCTACAATGAGCAGTTCTTC.

J is TRBJ1-4 and V is TRBV4-2; D may be TRBD1 (5 bases). Between the trimmed V and J ends, which lost 5 bases and 2 bases, there was a span of 9 bases. The CDR3 has 14 residues. Germline lookup yields CDR1 LGHNA and CDR2 YNFKEQ. The CDR3 sequence is CASSSTATNEKLFF. The DNA of the CDR3 is TGTGCCAGCAGCTCGACAGCGACTAATGAAAAACTGTTTTTT.